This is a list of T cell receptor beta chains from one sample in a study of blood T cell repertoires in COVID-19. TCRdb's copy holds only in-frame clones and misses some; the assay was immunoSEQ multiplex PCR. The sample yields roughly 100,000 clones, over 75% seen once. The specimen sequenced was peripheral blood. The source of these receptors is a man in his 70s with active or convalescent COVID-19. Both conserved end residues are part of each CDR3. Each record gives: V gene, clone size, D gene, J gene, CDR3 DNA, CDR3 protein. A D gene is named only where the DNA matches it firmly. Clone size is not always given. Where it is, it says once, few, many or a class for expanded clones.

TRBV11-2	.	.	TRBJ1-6	TGTGCCAGCAGCTTAAATTCCGGGGAGTCGAGGAATTCACCCCTCCACTTT	CASSLNSGESRNSPLHF
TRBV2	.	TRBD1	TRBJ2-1	TGTGCCAGCAGCCAGGGGGCCTGGGTAAAGAATGAGCAGTTCTTC	CASSQGAWVKNEQFF
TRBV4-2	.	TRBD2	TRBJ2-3	TGTGCCAGCAGCCTCAAAGGTCCTAGCGGGGGTAGCACAGATACGCAGTATTTT	CASSLKGPSGGSTDTQYF
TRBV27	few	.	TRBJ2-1	TGTGCCAGCAGTTTTCGGGGAAATGAGCAGTTCTTC	CASSFRGNEQFF
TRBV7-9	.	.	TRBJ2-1	TGTGCCAGTGACAGAAACCCCTACAATGAGCAGTTCTTC	CASDRNPYNEQFF
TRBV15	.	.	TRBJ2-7	TGTGCCACCAGCAGACTTGCCGACAGTACCTACGAGCAGTACTTC	CATSRLADSTYEQYF
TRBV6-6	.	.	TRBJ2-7	TGTGCCAGCAGTTACACCCAGGGTGGCGAGCAGTACTTC	CASSYTQGGEQYF
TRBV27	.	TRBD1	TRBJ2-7	TGTGCCAGCAGAACTGCCGGGACAGGGTACCACGAGCAGTACTTC	CASRTAGTGYHEQYF
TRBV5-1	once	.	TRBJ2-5	TGCGCCAGCAGCCCCTCCGGCACAGGGGGGGTAGTGGAGACCCAGTACTTC	CASSPSGTGGVVETQYF
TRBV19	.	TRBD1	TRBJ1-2	TGTGCCAGCACCTCCGGGGGACAGCATTCTAACTATGGCTACACCTTC	CASTSGGQHSNYGYTF
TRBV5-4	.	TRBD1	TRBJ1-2	TGTGCCAGCAGCTTCGGAGGGGGCGAAGACTATGGCTACACCTTC	CASSFGGGEDYGYTF
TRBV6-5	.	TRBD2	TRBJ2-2	TGTGCCGCCGGGAGTCGACTAGCGGGAGCCGGGGAGCTGTTTTTT	CAAGSRLAGAGELFF
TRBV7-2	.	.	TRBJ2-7	TGTGCCAGCAGCTCCAGACAGACCTACGAGCAGTACTTC	CASSSRQTYEQYF
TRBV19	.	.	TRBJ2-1	TGTGCCAGTAGTACCCCCTCTAGTCGCAATGAGCAGTTCTTC	CASSTPSSRNEQFF
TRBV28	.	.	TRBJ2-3	TGTGCCAGCAGTTTTCGGGGGGCCTCAGATACGCAGTATTTT	CASSFRGASDTQYF
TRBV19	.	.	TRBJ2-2	TGTGCCAGTAGTGGGAGTAGCGTACCCCGCGGCACCGGGGAGCTGTTTTTT	CASSGSSVPRGTGELFF